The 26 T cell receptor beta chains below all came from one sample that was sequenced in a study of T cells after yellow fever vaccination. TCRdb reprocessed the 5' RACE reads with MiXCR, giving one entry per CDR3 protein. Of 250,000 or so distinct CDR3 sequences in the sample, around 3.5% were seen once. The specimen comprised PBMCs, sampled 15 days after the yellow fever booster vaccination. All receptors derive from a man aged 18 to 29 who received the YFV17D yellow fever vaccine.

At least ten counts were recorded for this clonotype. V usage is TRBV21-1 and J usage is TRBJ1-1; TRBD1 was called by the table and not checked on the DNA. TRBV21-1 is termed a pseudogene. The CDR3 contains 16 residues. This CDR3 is CASSKGAPALSAEAFF. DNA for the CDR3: TGTGCCAGCAGCAAAGGTGCACCCGCCCTTAGTGCTGAAGCTTTCTTT.

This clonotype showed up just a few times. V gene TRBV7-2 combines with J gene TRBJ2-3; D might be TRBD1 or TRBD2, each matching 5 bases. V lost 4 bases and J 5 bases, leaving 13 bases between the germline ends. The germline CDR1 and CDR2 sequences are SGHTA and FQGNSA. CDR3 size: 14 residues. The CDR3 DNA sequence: TGTGCCAGCAGCTCCTCGGGACCCCAAGATACGCAGTATTTT. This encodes CASSSSGPQDTQYF.

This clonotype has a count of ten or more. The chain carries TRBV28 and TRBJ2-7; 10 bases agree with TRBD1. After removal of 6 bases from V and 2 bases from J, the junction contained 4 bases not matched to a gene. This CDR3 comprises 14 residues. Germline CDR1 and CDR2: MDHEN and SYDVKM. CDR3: CASRPGQGTYEQYV. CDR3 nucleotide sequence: TGTGCCAGCAGGCCGGGACAGGGGACCTACGAGCAGTACGTC.

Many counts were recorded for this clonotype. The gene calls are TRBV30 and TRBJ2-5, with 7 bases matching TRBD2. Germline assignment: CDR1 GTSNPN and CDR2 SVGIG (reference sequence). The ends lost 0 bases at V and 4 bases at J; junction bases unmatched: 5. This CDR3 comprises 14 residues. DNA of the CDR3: TGTGCCTGGAGTGTGGGGAGGGGACTAGAGACCCAGTACTTC. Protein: CAWSVGRGLETQYF. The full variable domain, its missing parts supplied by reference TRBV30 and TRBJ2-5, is SQTIHQWPATLVQPVGSPLSLECTVEGTSNPNLYWYRQAAGRGLQLLFYSVGIGQISSEVPQNLSASRPQDRQFILSSKKLLLSDSGFYLCAWSVGRGLETQYFGPGTRLLVL.

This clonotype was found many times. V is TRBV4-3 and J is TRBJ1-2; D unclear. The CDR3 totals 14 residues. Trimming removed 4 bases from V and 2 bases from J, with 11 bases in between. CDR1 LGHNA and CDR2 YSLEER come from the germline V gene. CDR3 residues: CASSPHAQNYGYTF. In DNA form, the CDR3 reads TGCGCCAGCAGCCCGCATGCACAGAACTATGGCTACACCTTC.

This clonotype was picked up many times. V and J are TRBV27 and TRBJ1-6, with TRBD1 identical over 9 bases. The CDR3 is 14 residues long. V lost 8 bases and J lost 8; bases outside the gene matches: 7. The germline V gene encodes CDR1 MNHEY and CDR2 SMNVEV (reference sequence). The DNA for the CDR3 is TGTGCCAGCGGCCGGGACAGGGACTATTCACCCCTCCACTTT. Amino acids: CASGRDRDYSPLHF.

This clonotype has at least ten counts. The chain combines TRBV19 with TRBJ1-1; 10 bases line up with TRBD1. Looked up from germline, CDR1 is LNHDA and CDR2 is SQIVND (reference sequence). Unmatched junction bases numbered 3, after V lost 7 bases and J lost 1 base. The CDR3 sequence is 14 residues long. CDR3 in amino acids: CASTGQGWNTEAFF. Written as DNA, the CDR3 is TGTGCCAGTACGGGACAGGGGTGGAACACTGAAGCTTTCTTT.

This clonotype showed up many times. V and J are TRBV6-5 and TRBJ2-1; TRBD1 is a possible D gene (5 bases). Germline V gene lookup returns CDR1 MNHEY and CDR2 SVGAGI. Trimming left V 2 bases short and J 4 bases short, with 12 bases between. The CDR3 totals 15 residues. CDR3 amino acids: CASSYLPTGYNEQFF. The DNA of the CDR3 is TGTGCCAGCAGTTACCTTCCCACAGGATACAATGAGCAGTTCTTC.

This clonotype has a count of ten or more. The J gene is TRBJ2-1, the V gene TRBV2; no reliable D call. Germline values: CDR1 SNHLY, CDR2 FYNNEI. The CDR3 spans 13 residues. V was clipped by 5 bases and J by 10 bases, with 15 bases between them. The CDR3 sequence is CASSREAQKEQFF. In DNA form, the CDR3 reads TGTGCCAGCAGTCGCGAAGCCCAAAAGGAGCAGTTCTTC. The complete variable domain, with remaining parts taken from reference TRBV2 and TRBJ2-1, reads EPEVTQTPSHQVTQMGQEVILRCVPISNHLYFYWYRQILGQKVEFLVSFYNNEISEKSEIFDDQFSVERPDGSNFTLKIRSTKLEDSAMYFCASSREAQKEQFFGPGTRLTVL.

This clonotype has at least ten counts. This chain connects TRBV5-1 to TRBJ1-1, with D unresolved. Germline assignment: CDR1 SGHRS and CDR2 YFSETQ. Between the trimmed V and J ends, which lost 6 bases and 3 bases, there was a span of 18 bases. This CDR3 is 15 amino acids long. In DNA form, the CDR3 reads TGCGCCAGCACTTCGGGATTAGAAGAATACACTGAAGCTTTCTTT. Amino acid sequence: CASTSGLEEYTEAFF.

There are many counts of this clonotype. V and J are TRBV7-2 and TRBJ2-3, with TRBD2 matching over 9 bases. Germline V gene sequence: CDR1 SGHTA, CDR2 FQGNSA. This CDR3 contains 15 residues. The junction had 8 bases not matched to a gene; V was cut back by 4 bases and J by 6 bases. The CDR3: CASSYLGLASDTQYF. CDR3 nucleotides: TGTGCCAGCAGCTATTTGGGACTAGCCTCTGATACGCAGTATTTT.

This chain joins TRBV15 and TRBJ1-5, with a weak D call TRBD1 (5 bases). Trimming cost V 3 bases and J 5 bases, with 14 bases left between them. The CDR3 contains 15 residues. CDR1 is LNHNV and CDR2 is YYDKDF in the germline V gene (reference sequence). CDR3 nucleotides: TGTGCCACCAGCAGTGGGGGAGGCAGGTATCAGCCCCAGCATTTT. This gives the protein CATSSGGGRYQPQHF.

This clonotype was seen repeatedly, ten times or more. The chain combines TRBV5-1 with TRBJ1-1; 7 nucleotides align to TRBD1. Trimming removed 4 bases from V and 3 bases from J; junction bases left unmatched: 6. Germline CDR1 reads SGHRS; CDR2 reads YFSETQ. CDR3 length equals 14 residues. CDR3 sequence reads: CASSRDRADTEAFF. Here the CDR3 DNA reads TGCGCCAGCAGCCGTGACAGGGCAGACACTGAAGCTTTCTTT.

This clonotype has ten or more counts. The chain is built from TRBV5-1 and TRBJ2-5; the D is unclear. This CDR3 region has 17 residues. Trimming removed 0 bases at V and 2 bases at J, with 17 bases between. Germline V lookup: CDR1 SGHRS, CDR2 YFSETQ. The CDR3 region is CASSLEVRRVVQETQYF. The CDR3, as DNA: TGCGCCAGCAGCTTGGAAGTCCGACGTGTGGTTCAAGAGACCCAGTACTTC.

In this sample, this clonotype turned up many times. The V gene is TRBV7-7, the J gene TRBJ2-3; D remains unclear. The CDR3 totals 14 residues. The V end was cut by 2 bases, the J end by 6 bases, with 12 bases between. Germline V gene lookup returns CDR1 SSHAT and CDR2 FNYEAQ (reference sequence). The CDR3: CASSLPHIGDTQYF. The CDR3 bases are TGTGCCAGCAGCTTACCACATATCGGGGATACGCAGTATTTT.

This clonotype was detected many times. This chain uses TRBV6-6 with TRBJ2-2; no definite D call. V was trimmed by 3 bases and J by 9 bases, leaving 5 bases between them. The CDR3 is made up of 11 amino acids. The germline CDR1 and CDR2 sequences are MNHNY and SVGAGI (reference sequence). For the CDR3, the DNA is TGTGCCAGCAGTTATGGGAGGGAGCTGTTTTTT. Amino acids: CASSYGRELFF.

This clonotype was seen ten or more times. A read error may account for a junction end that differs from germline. The DNA for the CDR3 is TGTGCTAGCAGCTTAACCCCAGGCTTTCGGGGAGATACGCAGTATTTT. It translates to CASSLTPGFRGDTQYF. The chain carries TRBV7-7 and TRBJ2-3; D is perhaps TRBD2 (5 bases). CDR1 and CDR2 (germline): SSHAT, FNYEAQ (reference sequence). This CDR3 spans 16 amino acids. The entire variable domain, with the rest obtained from reference TRBV7-7 and TRBJ2-3, is as follows: GAGVSQSPRYKVTKRGQDVTLRCDPISSHATLYWYQQALGQGPEFLTYFNYEAQPDKSGLPSDRFSAERPEGSISTLTIQRTEQRDSAMYRCASSLTPGFRGDTQYFGPGTRLTVL.

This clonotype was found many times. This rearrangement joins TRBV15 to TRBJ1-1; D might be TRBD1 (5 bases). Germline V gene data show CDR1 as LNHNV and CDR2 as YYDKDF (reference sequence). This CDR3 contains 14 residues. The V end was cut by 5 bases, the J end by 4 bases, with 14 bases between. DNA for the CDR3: TGTGCCACCAGCCAGTCAGGGTTAGGCACTGAAGCTTTCTTT. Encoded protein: CATSQSGLGTEAFF.

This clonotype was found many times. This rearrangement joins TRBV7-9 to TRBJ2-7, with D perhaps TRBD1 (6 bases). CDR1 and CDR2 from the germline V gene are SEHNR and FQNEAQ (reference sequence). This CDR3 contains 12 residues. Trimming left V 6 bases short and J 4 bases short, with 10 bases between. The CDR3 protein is CASRSQGYEQYF. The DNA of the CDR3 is TGTGCCAGCAGATCACAGGGTTACGAGCAGTACTTC.

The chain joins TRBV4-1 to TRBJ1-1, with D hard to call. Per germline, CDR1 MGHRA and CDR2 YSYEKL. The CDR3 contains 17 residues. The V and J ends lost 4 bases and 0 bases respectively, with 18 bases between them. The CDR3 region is CASSPLFGRGVNTEAFF. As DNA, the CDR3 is TGCGCCAGCAGCCCACTGTTCGGACGGGGTGTGAACACTGAAGCTTTCTTT.

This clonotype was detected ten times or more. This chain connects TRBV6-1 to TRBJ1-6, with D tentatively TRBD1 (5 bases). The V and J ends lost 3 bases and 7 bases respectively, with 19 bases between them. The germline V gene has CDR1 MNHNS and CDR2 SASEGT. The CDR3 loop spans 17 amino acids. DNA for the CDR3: TGTGCCAGCAGTGATTTCTTGGGGCGGAGGCCCAATTCACCCCTCCACTTT. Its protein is CASSDFLGRRPNSPLHF.

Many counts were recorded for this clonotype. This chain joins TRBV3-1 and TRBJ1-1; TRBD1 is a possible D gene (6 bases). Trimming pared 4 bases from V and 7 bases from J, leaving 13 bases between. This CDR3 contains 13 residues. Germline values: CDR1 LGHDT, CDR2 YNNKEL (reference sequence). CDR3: CASSRLVGGEAFF. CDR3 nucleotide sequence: TGTGCCAGCAGCCGCTTGGTAGGGGGTGAAGCTTTCTTT.

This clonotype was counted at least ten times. The CDR3 region has the DNA TGTGCCACCAGCAGAGCACTGCTAGGGGGCGCGAGCTATGGCTACACCTTC. It translates to CATSRALLGGASYGYTF. This rearrangement joins TRBV15 to TRBJ1-2; 7 bases agree with TRBD1. This CDR3 spans 17 amino acids. Losses at the gene ends were 1 base for V and 4 bases for J; bases not matched to a gene: 12. Germline V gene sequence: CDR1 LNHNV, CDR2 YYDKDF (reference sequence).

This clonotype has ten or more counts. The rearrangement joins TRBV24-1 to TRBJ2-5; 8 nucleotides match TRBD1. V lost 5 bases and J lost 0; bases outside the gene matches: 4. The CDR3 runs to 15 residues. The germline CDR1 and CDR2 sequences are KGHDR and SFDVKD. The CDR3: CATSALDRDQETQYF. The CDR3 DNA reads TGTGCCACCAGTGCCTTGGACAGGGACCAAGAGACCCAGTACTTC.

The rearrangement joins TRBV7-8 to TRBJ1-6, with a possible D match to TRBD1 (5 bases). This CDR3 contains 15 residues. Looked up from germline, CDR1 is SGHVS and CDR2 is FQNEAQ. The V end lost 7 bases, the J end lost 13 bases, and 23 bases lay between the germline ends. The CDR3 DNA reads TGTGCCAGCACCGGGGGGGGTGAAAGTTGGAACCCCCTCCACTTT. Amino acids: CASTGGGESWNPLHF. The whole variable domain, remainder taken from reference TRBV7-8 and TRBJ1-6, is GAGVSQSPRYKVAKRGQDVALRCDPISGHVSLFWYQQALGQGPEFLTYFQNEAQLDKSGLPSDRFFAERPEGSVSTLKIQRTQQEDSAVYLCASTGGGESWNPLHFGNGTRLTVT.

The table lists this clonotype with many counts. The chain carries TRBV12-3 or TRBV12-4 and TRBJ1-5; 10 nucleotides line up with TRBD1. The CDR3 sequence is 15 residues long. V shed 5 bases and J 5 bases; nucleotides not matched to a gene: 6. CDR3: CASSLRDRGDQPQHF. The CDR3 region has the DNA TGTGCCAGCAGTCTCCGGGACAGGGGCGATCAGCCCCAGCATTTT.